This T cell receptor (beta chain) comes out of a study of blood T cell repertoires in COVID-19. The wider study: T cells, B-cell-depleted T cells, or PBMCs supplied cDNA or gDNA.

Germline V CDR1 and CDR2: SGHVS, FQNEAQ. The ends were cut back, 5 bases at V and 14 bases at J, with 18 bases in the middle. This CDR3 spans 13 amino acids. Cohorts were assigned according to the clinical history that participants reported. The data were produced by immunoSEQ multiplex PCR, yet TCRdb's version contains in-frame clones alone and is incomplete. The top ten hold about 1.8% of the sample, which has fewer than 400,000 clones, over 85% seen once. V gene TRBV7-8 combines with J gene TRBJ1-4; a possible D gene is TRBD1 (6 bases). The sequence came from a woman aged 25 to 45 who had recovered from COVID-19. The specimen sequenced was PBMCs or T cells enriched from blood (not recorded which). CDR3 protein: CASSPQGTPTLFF. Written as DNA, the CDR3 is TGTGCCAGCAGCCCTCAGGGGACCCCAACGCTGTTTTTT.